The rows below give T cell receptor beta chains drawn from one sample of a study of T cells in Graves' hyperthyroidism and ophthalmopathy. Each CDR3 protein is one row after TCRdb ran MiXCR on the multiplex PCR reads. Among approximately 330,000 distinct CDR3 sequences, approximately 14% were seen once, and the ten largest hold 34%. Source material: blood. The receptors shown here come from a woman aged 40 to 50 with Graves' ophthalmopathy. Both conserved end residues are part of each CDR3. The order of the fields is CDR3 length, V gene, clone size, J gene, D gene, CDR3 DNA, CDR3 protein. The D gene is left open where the match is weak. Only some rows state a clone size, as once, few, many or a class for expanded clones.

15	TRBV24-1	few	TRBJ1-5	TRBD1	TGTGCCACCGGGACAGGAGTTAATAGCAATCAGCCCCAGCATTTT	CATGTGVNSNQPQHF
19	TRBV2	many	TRBJ2-1	TRBD2	TGTGCCAGCTATTCAGTTCTCATTAGAAGACTAGCGGTCTTTGATGAGCAGTTCTTC	CASYSVLIRRLAVFDEQFF
14	TRBV19	many	TRBJ1-5	.	TGTGCCAGTAGGCAGGACGTAACCAATCAGCCCCAGCATTTT	CASRQDVTNQPQHF
14	TRBV5-6	.	TRBJ2-7	.	TGTGCCAGCAGTCGCGGGTGGAGCTCCTACGAGCAGTACTTC	CASSRGWSSYEQYF
14	TRBV11-2	many	TRBJ1-6	TRBD1	TGTGCCAGCAGCTTGGGACAGGCTAATTCACCCCTCCACTTT	CASSLGQANSPLHF
15	TRBV10-3	many	TRBJ2-7	TRBD2	TGTGCCATCAGGTCGGGGGCGGGAGGTAGGCACGAGCAGTACTTC	CAIRSGAGGRHEQYF
14	TRBV9	many	TRBJ1-5	.	TGTGCCAGCAGCGTCACGGGACGAAATCAGCCCCAGCATTTT	CASSVTGRNQPQHF
15	TRBV7-8	many	TRBJ2-3	TRBD2	TGTGCCAGCAGCCAAAAGCGGGAGGGCGGAGATACGCAGTATTTT	CASSQKREGGDTQYF
12	TRBV2	many	TRBJ2-2	.	TGTGCCAGCAGCGAGACCGAGAAGGAGCTGTTTTTT	CASSETEKELFF
12	TRBV10-3	many	TRBJ2-7	.	TGTGCCACCGCCGGCCAGGGAGACGAGCAGTACTTC	CATAGQGDEQYF
14	TRBV24-1	few	TRBJ2-6	.	TGTGCCACGGGAGACAACTCTGGGGCCAACGTCCTGACTTTC	CATGDNSGANVLTF
16	TRBV6-5	many	TRBJ2-7	TRBD1	TGTGCCAGCAGTTACTCGACGGGACAGGAGACCTACGAGCAGTACTTC	CASSYSTGQETYEQYF
13	TRBV6-1	many	TRBJ1-5	TRBD1	TGTGCCAGCACCCGGGACAGGGATTCTTCCCAGCATTTT	CASTRDRDSSQHF
13	TRBV6-4	.	TRBJ2-2	TRBD2	TGTGCCAGCAGTGAGGGAGGGGCCGGGGAGCTGTTTTTT	CASSEGGAGELFF
12	TRBV20-1	many	TRBJ1-2	.	TGCAGTGCTCCACAGGGTATCTATGGCTACACCTTC	CSAPQGIYGYTF
13	TRBV12-3/TRBV12-4	many	TRBJ2-1	TRBD1	TGTGCCAGCAGCTCGGGACAGGGGATTGAGCAGTTCTTC	CASSSGQGIEQFF
16	TRBV24-1	many	TRBJ2-1	TRBD1	TGTGCCACCAGTGACCCTGGGACAGGGAATAATAATGAGCAGTTCTTC	CATSDPGTGNNNEQFF
13	TRBV29-1	many	TRBJ1-1	.	TGCAGCGTCGCACAGGGTGTGTACACTGAAGCTTTCTTT	CSVAQGVYTEAFF
15	TRBV28	.	TRBJ1-3	.	TGTGCCAGCAGTTTACTCAGGGACTCTGGAAGCACCATATATTTT	CASSLLRDSGSTIYF
15	TRBV4-1	.	TRBJ1-2	.	TGCGCCAGCAGCCAGATCGGAGGGACTGCCTATGGCTACACCTTC	CASSQIGGTAYGYTF
12	TRBV11-2	.	TRBJ1-2	.	TGTGCCAGCAGCTTACCCGGCTATGGCTACACCTTC	CASSLPGYGYTF
16	TRBV5-6	few	TRBJ2-3	.	TGTGCCAGCATCAGGGAGGGGGGAATGGGAACAGATACGCAGTATTTT	CASIREGGMGTDTQYF
13	TRBV19	few	TRBJ2-6	.	TGTGCCACTCAGGGTACCGGGGCCAACGTCCTGACTTTC	CATQGTGANVLTF
16	TRBV20-1	few	TRBJ2-4	TRBD2	TGCAGTGCTAGAGACCCAAGCGGGGGTTCAAAAAACATTCAGTACTTC	CSARDPSGGSKNIQYF
13	TRBV20-1	many	TRBJ2-7	.	TGCAGTGCTAGGGGGGGCACATTCTACGAGCAGTACTTC	CSARGGTFYEQYF
15	TRBV2	many	TRBJ2-3	TRBD1	TGTGCCAGCAGTAGGGGACAGGGTGACACAGATACGCAGTATTTT	CASSRGQGDTDTQYF
12	TRBV30	few	TRBJ2-1	.	TGTGCCTGGAGCCGATCTAGCGATGAGCAGTTCTTC	CAWSRSSDEQFF
16	TRBV27	many	TRBJ1-1	TRBD1	TGTGCCAGCAGTTCGCTACTCGGACAGGGGGACACTGAAGCTTTCTTT	CASSSLLGQGDTEAFF
14	TRBV28	many	TRBJ2-2	.	TGTGCCAGCACCTCGCCGGTGACCACCGGGGAGCTGTTTTTT	CASTSPVTTGELFF
14	TRBV9	.	TRBJ1-1	TRBD1	TGTGCCAGCAGCGTAGATTGGACAGGGTTAGGAGCTTTCTTT	CASSVDWTGLGAFF
15	TRBV30	many	TRBJ2-2	.	TGTGCCTGGACCCTCAAGGATACAGTATCCGGGGAGCTGTTTTTT	CAWTLKDTVSGELFF
15	TRBV27	once	TRBJ2-3	TRBD2	TGTGCCAGCACATCGGTTTGGGGGGGAACAGATACGCAGTATTTT	CASTSVWGGTDTQYF